Listed here are 23 T cell receptor beta chains from one sample, sequenced in a study of T cell responses to AZD1222 COVID-19 vaccine. Only in-frame clones appear in the TCRdb table, and some are missing; sequencing was by immunoSEQ multiplex PCR. The sample yields over 110,000 clones, just over 90% seen once. The specimen was peripheral blood, collected on day 0 of AZD1222 vaccination. Receptor source: an adult in good health.

V is TRBV7-2 and J is TRBJ2-2, with 10 bases fitting TRBD2. From germline, CDR1 is SGHTA and CDR2 FQGNSA. V lost 1 base, J lost 5 bases, and 4 bases stayed unmatched. CDR3 length equals 16 residues. DNA of the CDR3: TGTGCCAGCAGCTTAGTGAGCGGGGGGGATACCGGGGAGCTGTTTTTT. It codes for CASSLVSGGDTGELFF. The full variable domain, rest sourced from reference TRBV7-2 and TRBJ2-2, is GAGVSQSPSNKVTEKGKDVELRCDPISGHTALYWYRQSLGQGLEFLIYFQGNSAPDKSGLPSDRFSAERTGGSVSTLTIQRTQQEDSAVYLCASSLVSGGDTGELFFGEGSRLTVL.

This chain connects TRBV19 to TRBJ1-2; 7 bases match TRBD1. Germline V gene lookup returns CDR1 LNHDA and CDR2 SQIVND (reference sequence). With V trimmed by 4 bases and J by 5 bases, 1 base remained unmatched. The CDR3 contains 12 residues. This CDR3 reads CASSRQGYGYTF. In DNA, the CDR3 is TGTGCCAGTAGTAGACAGGGTTATGGCTACACCTTC.

This clone appeared a single time. The chain couples TRBV10-3 to TRBJ1-6; D is undetermined. This CDR3 has 15 amino acids. The V gene lost 6 bases and the J gene lost 5 bases, with 14 bases spanning the gap. CDR1 is ENHRY, CDR2 SYGVKD, per germline. DNA for the CDR3: TGTGCCATCAGACCGGCCGGGCGGAATAATTCACCCCTCCACTTT. Amino acid sequence: CAIRPAGRNNSPLHF.

This clone was picked up one time. This chain connects TRBV3-1 (or the pseudogene TRBV3-2) to TRBJ1-1, with D possibly TRBD1 on 5 matching bases. Trimming pared 6 bases from V and 1 base from J, leaving 6 bases between. Germline V gene sequence: CDR1 LGHDT, CDR2 YNNKEL (reference sequence). This CDR3 comprises 12 residues. CDR3 sequence (DNA): TGTGCCAGCAGGGGACCGAACACTGAAGCTTTCTTT. Its protein is CASRGPNTEAFF.

This chain uses TRBV28 with TRBJ2-5; D is unclear. CDR1 and CDR2 from the germline V gene are MDHEN and SYDVKM. V was cut by 6 bases and J by 5 bases, with 10 bases left in between. The CDR3 spans 12 residues. The DNA for the CDR3 is TGTGCCAGCAGATTAGCTGGGGAGACCCAGTACTTC. Amino acids: CASRLAGETQYF.

The J gene is TRBJ1-2, the V gene TRBV21-1; the D segment call TRBD1 is taken from the table without a DNA check. TRBV21-1 is shown as a pseudogene. This CDR3 spans 16 amino acids. The CDR3: CASSSRGRSRLNYYTF. The CDR3 coding sequence is TGTGCCAGCAGCTCCAGGGGGCGCTCAAGACTTAACTACTACACCTTC.

The chain uses TRBV9 and TRBJ1-4; 8 nucleotides line up with TRBD1. Germline CDR1 and CDR2: SGDLS and YYNGEE. The V gene end was trimmed by 0 bases and the J gene end by 5 bases; junction bases not matched to a gene: 9. The CDR3 extends over 17 amino acids. CDR3 protein: CASSVAPLGTGNEKLFF. DNA for the CDR3: TGTGCCAGCAGCGTAGCCCCTCTGGGGACAGGCAATGAAAAACTGTTTTTT.

V usage is TRBV7-2 and J usage is TRBJ1-3; tentative D call: TRBD1 (6 bases). This CDR3 has 15 amino acids. Germline CDR1 is SGHTA and CDR2 is FQGNSA. Trimming removed 5 bases from V and 0 bases from J, with 11 bases in between. CDR3 residues: CASSQQGSSGNTIYF. The CDR3 nucleotides are TGTGCCAGCAGCCAACAGGGAAGCTCTGGAAACACCATATATTTT.

This chain joins TRBV19 and TRBJ2-7; 9 bases align to TRBD1. The CDR3 runs to 13 residues. Unmatched junction bases numbered 0, after V lost 3 bases and J lost 3 bases. Germline CDR1 is LNHDA and CDR2 is SQIVND (reference sequence). The CDR3 loop is CASSMDRGYEQYF. DNA of the CDR3: TGTGCCAGTAGTATGGACAGGGGCTACGAGCAGTACTTC.

CDR3 in DNA: TGTGCCAGCAGTGAAGGGACAGGGGGCTACGAGCAGTACTTC. The encoded protein is CASSEGTGGYEQYF. J is TRBJ2-7 and V is TRBV6-1, with TRBD1 matching over 10 bases. CDR3 length: 14 residues. V shed 1 base and J 3 bases; nucleotides not matched to a gene: 0. The germline gives CDR1 MNHNS, CDR2 SASEGT.

This rearrangement joins TRBV12-3 or TRBV12-4 to TRBJ1-3; D gene uncertain. Trimming stripped 3 bases from V and 4 bases from J, with 4 bases between. The CDR3 runs to 12 residues. CDR3 coding DNA: TGTGCCAGCAGTTTTCAGGGAAACACCATATATTTT. Translation gives CASSFQGNTIYF.

The chain uses TRBV5-8 and TRBJ1-1; D uncertain. Trimming removed 3 bases at V and 7 bases at J, with 13 bases between. Germline V gives CDR1 SGHTS, CDR2 YDEGEE. This CDR3 is built from 13 residues. The CDR3 sequence: CASSSPSGFEAFF. The CDR3 bases are TGTGCCAGCAGCTCCCCCTCGGGGTTTGAAGCTTTCTTT.

This chain joins TRBV11-2 and TRBJ1-5; no reliable D call. With 2 bases removed from V and 3 bases from J, the gap between germline ends came to 5 bases. Germline CDR1 is SGHAT and CDR2 is FQNNGV. The CDR3 is 13 residues long. CDR3 nucleotides: TGTGCCAGCAGCTTAAACGACAATCAGCCCCAGCATTTT. Its protein product is CASSLNDNQPQHF.

The chain uses TRBV7-8 and TRBJ1-2, with D possibly being TRBD1 (5 bases). CDR1 is SGHVS and CDR2 is FQNEAQ in the germline V gene. Between the trimmed V and J ends, which lost 3 bases and 2 bases, there was a span of 16 bases. The CDR3 covers 16 residues. CDR3 amino acids: CASSFGRQGSNYGYTF. CDR3 bases: TGTGCCAGCAGCTTCGGACGGCAGGGTTCGAACTATGGCTACACCTTC.

The chain carries TRBV6-5 and TRBJ1-5; D not certain. Germline loops: CDR1 MNHEY, CDR2 SVGAGI. This CDR3 spans 13 amino acids. The ends were cut back, 6 bases at V and 0 bases at J, with 6 bases in the middle. CDR3: CASRVYSNQPQHF. DNA for the CDR3: TGTGCCAGCAGGGTATATAGCAATCAGCCCCAGCATTTT.

The chain couples TRBV7-8 to TRBJ1-4, with no clear D. Germline lookup yields CDR1 SGHVS and CDR2 FQNEAQ. The CDR3 totals 14 residues. V lost 1 base, J lost 7 bases, and 10 bases lay in between. CDR3 coding DNA: TGTGCCAGCAGCTTAGGTAGAGGGAGTGAAAAACTGTTTTTT. It encodes CASSLGRGSEKLFF.

J is TRBJ2-7 and V is TRBV19; tentatively, D is TRBD2 (5 bases). This CDR3 contains 14 residues. V was shortened by 5 bases and J by 2 bases, with 13 bases between the two germline ends. Looked up from germline, CDR1 is LNHDA and CDR2 is SQIVND (reference sequence). The CDR3 loop is CASSFFGLTYEQYF. CDR3 nucleotide sequence: TGTGCCAGTAGTTTCTTTGGACTGACCTACGAGCAGTACTTC. The full variable domain, rest sourced from reference TRBV19 and TRBJ2-7, is DGGITQSPKYLFRKEGQNVTLSCEQNLNHDAMYWYRQDPGQGLRLIYYSQIVNDFQKGDIAEGYSVSREKKESFPLTVTSAQKNPTAFYLCASSFFGLTYEQYFGPGTRLTVT.

This chain connects TRBV7-9 to TRBJ2-4; 9 bases map to TRBD1. V was pared by 3 bases and J by 1 base, with 10 bases of the junction left unmatched. Germline V gives CDR1 SEHNR, CDR2 FQNEAQ (reference sequence). CDR3 length: 18 amino acids. The chain's CDR3 is CASSLGQGMRLAKNIQYF. For the CDR3, the DNA is TGTGCCAGCAGCTTGGGACAGGGTATGCGGCTGGCCAAAAACATTCAGTACTTC. Filled out from reference TRBV7-9 and TRBJ2-4, the complete variable domain reads DTGVSQNPRHKITKRGQNVTFRCDPISEHNRLYWYRQTLGQGPEFLTYFQNEAQLEKSRLLSDRFSAERPKGSFSTLEIQRTEQGDSAMYLCASSLGQGMRLAKNIQYFGAGTRLSVL.

This clone was seen only a few times. The J gene is TRBJ1-1, the V gene TRBV6-2 or TRBV6-3; maybe TRBD1 (5 bases). The V end lost 5 bases, the J end lost 0 bases, and 13 bases lay between the germline ends. This CDR3 contains 15 residues. The germline V gene encodes CDR1 MNHEY and CDR2 SVGEGT. The CDR3 region is CASSLDEGMNTEAFF. The CDR3 DNA follows: TGTGCCAGCAGTCTGGATGAGGGGATGAACACTGAAGCTTTCTTT.

V usage is TRBV7-2 and J usage is TRBJ1-2, with 9 bases matching TRBD1. This CDR3 region has 16 residues. Germline loops: CDR1 SGHTA, CDR2 FQGNSA. Trimming removed 1 base from V and 6 bases from J; junction bases left unmatched: 9. For the CDR3, the DNA is TGTGCCAGCAGCTTAGGATTCGCCGGGACAGGGAATGGCTACACCTTC. This translates into CASSLGFAGTGNGYTF.

The gene calls are TRBV4-1 and TRBJ2-3, with D perhaps TRBD2 (5 bases). The CDR3 totals 15 residues. From germline, CDR1 is MGHRA and CDR2 YSYEKL. V was pared by 2 bases and J by 4 bases, with 13 bases between. CDR3 amino acids: CASSQWTGGPDTQYF. CDR3 coding DNA: TGCGCCAGCAGCCAATGGACTGGAGGACCAGATACGCAGTATTTT.

The chain joins TRBV29-1 to TRBJ1-1; perhaps TRBD1 as D (6 bases). V was trimmed by 6 bases and J by 4 bases, leaving 15 bases between them. The CDR3 has 13 amino acids. From germline, CDR1 is SQVTM and CDR2 ANQGSEA. The CDR3 DNA is TGCAGCGTCGTCAGGGGAGGAGGCACTGAAGCTTTCTTT. Its protein is CSVVRGGGTEAFF. The variable domain in full, completed from reference TRBV29-1 and TRBJ1-1, reads SAVISQKPSRDICQRGTSLTIQCQVDSQVTMMFWYRQQPGQSLTLIATANQGSEATYESGFVIDKFPISRPNLTFSTLTVSNMSPEDSSIYLCSVVRGGGTEAFFGQGTRLTVV.

This chain joins TRBV29-1 and TRBJ2-7, with D hard to call. The CDR3 is made up of 12 amino acids. Per the germline V gene, CDR1 is SQVTM and CDR2 is ANQGSEA. V was cut by 6 bases and J by 3 bases, with 12 bases left in between. The CDR3 protein is CSVRGVYYEQYF. CDR3 DNA: TGCAGCGTCCGCGGAGTTTACTACGAGCAGTACTTC.